This T cell receptor beta chain was identified during a study of CD8 T cells in Susac syndrome. This clonotype has only one observation. Sequencing of TCR beta was performed on blood CD8+ and CD4+ T cells. Healthy donors served as the controls. They were matched for age and sex. Random hexamers were used to reverse transcribe the RNA input (about 0.5 to 1 ug). The amplification used immunoSEQ multiplex PCR on TCR beta CDR3; it spanned 54 Vbeta and 13 Jbeta. TCRdb used MiXCR to reprocess the immunoSEQ multiplex PCR reads, holding one entry per CDR3 protein. This sample has some 22,000 distinct CDR3 sequences, with 90% to 95% found just once. Germline loops: CDR1 SNHLY, CDR2 FYNNEI. The CDR3 is 15 amino acids. V was clipped by 6 bases and J by 0 bases, with 12 bases between them.

The TCR sequence derives from a human donor in good health. Sequenced sample: CD8+ T cells from PBMCs. This chain joins TRBV2 and TRBJ2-1; D perhaps matches TRBD2 (5 bases). The CDR3 protein is CASRERQNSYNEQFF. In DNA form, the CDR3 reads TGTGCCAGCAGAGAGCGGCAGAACTCCTACAATGAGCAGTTCTTC.